This TCR beta chain was sequenced for a study of control samples from healthy donors and cancer patients. The table came from immunoSEQ multiplex PCR; TCRdb's copy has only in-frame clones and leaves some out. This table has some 65,000 clones, 84% appearing once. The V gene end was trimmed by 4 bases and the J gene end by 1 base; junction bases not matched to a gene: 6. Looked up from germline, CDR1 is KGHSH and CDR2 is LQKENI. CDR3 size: 15 residues. The material sequenced was PBMCs. The origin of this receptor is a woman between 45 and 60 years old with lung cancer. The chain combines TRBV18 with TRBJ1-1; the match to TRBD1 covers 7 bases. CDR3 sequence (DNA): TGTGCCAGCTCACGCCTCACAGGGGCGAACACTGAAGCTTTCTTT. Protein product: CASSRLTGANTEAFF. Looking up the rest from reference TRBV18 and TRBJ1-1 gives the full variable domain: NAGVMQNPRHLVRRRGQEARLRCSPMKGHSHVYWYRQLPEEGLKFMVYLQKENIIDESGMPKERFSAEFPKEGPSILRIQQVVRGDSAAYFCASSRLTGANTEAFFGQGTRLTVV.